This is a list of T cell receptor beta chains from one sample in a study of blood T cell repertoires in COVID-19. The method was immunoSEQ multiplex PCR; TCRdb's version includes in-frame clones alone and lacks a portion of them. The repertoire holds 100,000 or so clones, with around 74% as singletons. Sequencing input: peripheral blood. These receptors all stem from a woman in her seventies with acute or convalescent COVID-19. CDR3s include the opening cysteine and the closing phenylalanine or tryptophan. A D gene is named only where the DNA matches it firmly. Not all rows give a size; the values are once, few, many and, for expanded clones, a class.

CDR3aa,CDR3nt,v_gene,d_gene,j_gene,abundance
CASGDKLRMSTDTQYF,TGTGCCAGCGGGGACAAACTTCGAATGAGCACAGATACGCAGTATTTT,TRBV7-2,-,TRBJ2-3,-
CAWGGLAGLDEQFF,TGTGCCTGGGGAGGACTAGCGGGGCTGGATGAGCAGTTCTTC,TRBV30,TRBD2,TRBJ2-1,-
CASLGPNTGELFF,TGTGCCAGCCTGGGGCCGAACACCGGGGAGCTGTTTTTT,TRBV7-9,-,TRBJ2-2,-
CASSKSGVSSYEQYF,TGTGCCAGCAGTAAGAGCGGGGTGAGCTCCTACGAGCAGTACTTC,TRBV27,TRBD2,TRBJ2-7,-
CASSGGSGTDTQYF,TGTGCCAGCAGTGGGGGCTCGGGCACAGATACGCAGTATTTT,TRBV5-4,-,TRBJ2-3,few
CASSQGQENQPQHF,TGTGCCAGCAGCCAGGGACAGGAGAATCAGCCCCAGCATTTT,TRBV5-5,TRBD1,TRBJ1-5,-
CASSLVNTETYEQYF,TGTGCCAGCAGCTTAGTGAATACAGAAACCTACGAGCAGTACTTC,TRBV7-2,-,TRBJ2-7,-
CAWADSYNSPLHF,TGTGCCTGGGCGGACAGCTATAATTCACCCCTCCACTTT,TRBV30,-,TRBJ1-6,-
CASSPVTGMNTEAFF,TGTGCCAGCAGCCCTGTGACAGGGATGAACACTGAAGCTTTCTTT,TRBV9,TRBD1,TRBJ1-1,-
CAWSATGRNQPQHF,TGTGCCTGGAGTGCGACAGGGCGCAATCAGCCCCAGCATTTT,TRBV30,TRBD1,TRBJ1-5,once
CASSSLGDVWDEQFF,TGTGCCAGCAGTTCCCTGGGCGACGTGTGGGATGAGCAGTTCTTC,TRBV6-2/TRBV6-3,-,TRBJ2-1,-
CASRLQQHYGYTF,TGTGCCAGCAGACTTCAACAGCACTATGGCTACACCTTC,TRBV6-5,-,TRBJ1-2,-
CASTLQGPSYGYTF,TGTGCCAGCACGCTCCAGGGTCCGTCCTATGGCTACACCTTC,TRBV2,-,TRBJ1-2,-
CASSQDGGRGGYTF,TGCGCCAGCAGCCAAGACGGGGGTAGGGGTGGCTACACCTTC,TRBV4-1,-,TRBJ1-2,-
CASSLDTAKNIQYF,TGTGCCAGCAGCTTAGACACAGCCAAAAACATTCAGTACTTC,TRBV7-9,-,TRBJ2-4,-
CASSLAVSPLHF,TGCGCCAGCAGCTTAGCGGTTTCACCCCTCCACTTT,TRBV5-1,-,TRBJ1-6,once
CASRGQGKGYEQYF,TGTGCCAGCAGAGGACAGGGGAAGGGCTACGAGCAGTACTTC,TRBV2,TRBD1,TRBJ2-7,-
CASLPSTGANSEAFF,TGTGCCAGTTTACCCTCGACAGGCGCCAACTCTGAAGCTTTCTTT,TRBV25-1,-,TRBJ1-1,-
CASSWGGSGTGGEKLFF,TGTGCCAGCAGCTGGGGTGGTTCAGGGACAGGCGGGGAAAAACTGTTTTTT,TRBV5-6,TRBD1,TRBJ1-4,-
CASSGTSAEQYF,TGCGCCAGCAGCGGTACTAGCGCCGAGCAGTACTTC,TRBV5-1,TRBD2,TRBJ2-7,-
CASSPETEPNYGYTF,TGCGCCAGCAGCCCGGAGACAGAGCCTAACTATGGCTACACCTTC,TRBV5-1,-,TRBJ1-2,-
CASSPRTSGGMLQETQYF,TGTGCCAGCAGCCCCCGGACTAGCGGGGGGATGCTCCAAGAGACCCAGTACTTC,TRBV7-9,TRBD2,TRBJ2-5,-
CSASLDPGQTNSPLHF,TGCAGTGCTAGTCTGGATCCGGGACAGACAAATTCACCCCTCCACTTT,TRBV20-1,TRBD1,TRBJ1-6,few
CAWRVQGINTEAFF,TGTGCCTGGAGGGTACAGGGCATTAACACTGAAGCTTTCTTT,TRBV30,-,TRBJ1-1,-
CASSLAGVGGPLDQPQHF,TGTGCCAGCAGCTTGGCCGGGGTCGGGGGTCCTCTTGATCAGCCCCAGCATTTT,TRBV5-5,-,TRBJ1-5,-
CASSPRQGKGNTEAFF,TGTGCCAGCAGCCCCAGACAGGGCAAGGGGAACACTGAAGCTTTCTTT,TRBV7-9,TRBD1,TRBJ1-1,-
CASSPPGLASYEQYF,TGCGCCAGCAGCCCGCCGGGACTAGCTTCCTACGAGCAGTACTTC,TRBV5-1,TRBD2,TRBJ2-7,-
CAWTLGVGKLFF,TGTGCCTGGACCTTAGGGGTTGGCAAACTGTTTTTT,TRBV30,-,TRBJ1-4,-
CASSSDRGYLNTEAFF,TGTGCCAGTAGCTCAGACAGGGGGTATTTGAACACTGAAGCTTTCTTT,TRBV19,TRBD1,TRBJ1-1,-
CASSLDGGGFYEQYF,TGTGCCAGCAGCTTAGATGGCGGGGGGTTCTACGAGCAGTACTTC,TRBV7-2,TRBD2,TRBJ2-7,-
CASSARATGGTGELFF,TGTGCCAGCAGCGCGAGAGCGACAGGGGGCACCGGGGAGCTGTTTTTT,TRBV5-4,TRBD1,TRBJ2-2,once
CASSGLVGAAAYNQPQHF,TGTGCCAGCAGTGGTTTGGTTGGGGCGGCGGCTTACAATCAGCCCCAGCATTTT,TRBV6-1,-,TRBJ1-5,-
CASSALLVAFF,TGTGCCAGTAGCGCACTCTTGGTAGCTTTCTTT,TRBV19,-,TRBJ1-1,-
CASSSPGQGIHEQYF,TGTGCCAGCAGTTCGCCGGGACAGGGGATCCACGAGCAGTACTTC,TRBV27,TRBD1,TRBJ2-7,-
CAWRDRINTEAFF,TGTGCCTGGAGGGACAGGATAAACACTGAAGCTTTCTTT,TRBV30,TRBD1,TRBJ1-1,-
CASSLDPLEYNEQFF,TGTGCCAGCAGCTTGGACCCTTTGGAGTACAATGAGCAGTTCTTC,TRBV5-5,-,TRBJ2-1,-
CASSLGGLGRGNYGYTF,TGTGCCAGCAGCTTAGGAGGCCTTGGCAGGGGGAACTATGGCTACACCTTC,TRBV7-2,TRBD1,TRBJ1-2,-
CASSPVQQETQYF,TGTGCCAGCTCACCAGTCCAGCAAGAGACCCAGTACTTC,TRBV18,-,TRBJ2-5,-
CASTPPPPGGLRGYTF,TGTGCCAGCACCCCACCCCCCCCAGGGGGTTTACGTGGCTACACCTTC,TRBV28,TRBD1,TRBJ1-2,-
CASSTGRGYEQYF,TGTGCCAGCAGCACCGGTCGGGGTTACGAGCAGTACTTC,TRBV7-8,-,TRBJ2-7,once
CASSEGLEAETQYF,TGCGCCAGCAGTGAGGGACTAGAAGCAGAGACCCAGTACTTC,TRBV10-1,TRBD2,TRBJ2-5,-
CASSRDRGREKLFF,TGTGCCAGCTCACGGGACAGGGGACGAGAAAAACTGTTTTTT,TRBV6-5,TRBD1,TRBJ1-4,-
CASSLGSGDTQYF,TGTGCCAGCAGCTTAGGATCAGGGGATACGCAGTATTTT,TRBV11-3,-,TRBJ2-3,once
CASSPPGQGSEKLFF,TGTGCCAGCAGTCCCCCGGGACAGGGTAGTGAAAAACTGTTTTTT,TRBV28,TRBD1,TRBJ1-4,-
CASSLIRGEKAFF,TGTGCCAGCAGCTTAATTCGTGGGGAGAAAGCTTTCTTT,TRBV7-2,-,TRBJ1-1,-
CASRPGTTLSYEQYF,TGTGCCAGCAGACCCGGGACTACCCTCTCCTACGAGCAGTACTTC,TRBV6-5,TRBD2,TRBJ2-7,-
CASSYLLDRGFPEAFF,TGTGCCAGCAGCTACCTCCTGGACAGGGGGTTCCCTGAAGCTTTCTTT,TRBV7-9,TRBD1,TRBJ1-1,-
CASSFSGGVTDTQYF,TGTGCCAGTAGTTTCTCAGGGGGCGTTACAGATACGCAGTATTTT,TRBV19,TRBD1,TRBJ2-3,-
CASSLHLTGGASYEQYF,TGTGCCAGCAGTCTCCATCTCACAGGGGGCGCTTCCTACGAGCAGTACTTC,TRBV6-6,TRBD1,TRBJ2-7,once
CASSVDRRNTIYF,TGTGCCAGCAGCGTTGACAGAAGAAACACCATATATTTT,TRBV11-1,-,TRBJ1-3,-
CAWTGGNGDQPQHF,TGTGCCTGGACAGGGGGGAACGGCGATCAGCCCCAGCATTTT,TRBV30,TRBD1,TRBJ1-5,few
CASSSHRTAAKNGNTIYF,TGTGCCAGCAGCTCTCACAGGACCGCCGCAAAAAATGGAAACACCATATATTTT,TRBV5-4,-,TRBJ1-3,-
CASSPRNGNTIYF,TGCGCCAGCAGTCCCAGGAATGGAAACACCATATATTTT,TRBV10-1,-,TRBJ1-3,-
CAWSVGSGGLGETQYF,TGTGCCTGGAGTGTAGGAAGCGGGGGCCTCGGAGAGACCCAGTACTTC,TRBV30,TRBD2,TRBJ2-5,-
CASSPRDFGEQYF,TGCGCCAGCAGCCCCAGGGATTTCGGCGAGCAGTACTTC,TRBV5-1,-,TRBJ2-7,-
CASSPRGPRTGELFF,TGTGCCAGCAGCCCCAGGGGGCCTCGCACCGGGGAGCTGTTTTTT,TRBV7-9,TRBD1,TRBJ2-2,-
CASSLLEGGGYTF,TGTGCCAGCAGTTTACTTGAGGGAGGGGGCTACACCTTC,TRBV27,-,TRBJ1-2,-
CASSQGGHQPQHF,TGTGCCAGCAGCCAGGGGGGGCACCAGCCCCAGCATTTT,TRBV14,-,TRBJ1-5,-
CASSEGGQGQETQYF,TGTGCCAGCAGTGAGGGGGGACAGGGGCAAGAGACCCAGTACTTC,TRBV2,TRBD1,TRBJ2-5,-
CASAELNTGELFF,TGTGCCAGCGCGGAACTGAACACCGGGGAGCTGTTTTTT,TRBV2,-,TRBJ2-2,-